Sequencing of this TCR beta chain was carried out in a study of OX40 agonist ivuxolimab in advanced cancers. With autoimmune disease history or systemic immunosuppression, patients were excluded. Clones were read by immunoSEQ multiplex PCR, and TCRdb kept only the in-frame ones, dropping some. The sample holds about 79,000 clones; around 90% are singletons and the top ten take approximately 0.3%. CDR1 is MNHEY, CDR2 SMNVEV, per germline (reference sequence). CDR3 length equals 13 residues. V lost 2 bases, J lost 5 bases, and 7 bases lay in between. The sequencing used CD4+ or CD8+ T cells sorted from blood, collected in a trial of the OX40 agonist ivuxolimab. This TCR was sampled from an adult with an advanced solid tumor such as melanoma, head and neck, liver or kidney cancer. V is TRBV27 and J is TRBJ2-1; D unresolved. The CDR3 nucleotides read TGTGCCAGCAGTTTAAAGATTCACAATGAGCAGTTCTTC. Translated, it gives CASSLKIHNEQFF.